The next 24 T cell receptor beta chains were all read from a single sample in a study of monozygotic twins with inflammatory bowel disease. TCRdb reprocessed the 5' RACE reads and keeps a single row for each CDR3 protein, giving no DNA. Found here are around 450,000 distinct CDR3 sequences; the top ten clones hold around 2.4%. Sequencing was done on a sample of blood. The receptors were gathered from a human donor with ulcerative colitis or Crohn's disease, or a healthy co-twin of an affected twin (not recorded which).

The V gene is TRBV7-2, the J gene TRBJ2-3. In germline, CDR1 is SGHTA, CDR2 FQGNSA. CDR3 length equals 12 residues. The CDR3 protein is CASSSQADTQYF.

The J gene is TRBJ2-1, the V gene TRBV7-3; TCRdb indicates TRBD1, and absent DNA this call remains unverified. This CDR3 region has 16 residues. CDR1 is SGHTA and CDR2 is FQGTGA in the germline V gene. The CDR3 spells CASSFKQGYENNEQFF.

This chain links TRBV6-6 with TRBJ1-1; TCRdb names TRBD1, which stays unverified in the absence of DNA. The CDR3 is made up of 14 amino acids. CDR1 MNHNY and CDR2 SVGAGI come from the germline V gene (reference sequence). This chain's CDR3 is CASSKRGKNTEAFF.

This chain links TRBV12-3 or TRBV12-4 with TRBJ2-2; TCRdb's D call, TRBD1, is unchecked because there is no DNA. The CDR3 contains 16 residues. The CDR3 loop reads CASSLAGLGNTGELFF.

V gene TRBV20-1 combines with J gene TRBJ1-4; TCRdb lists TRBD1, though no DNA is available to test this call. The CDR3 contains 14 residues. CDR1 and CDR2 (germline): DFQATT, SNEGSKA (reference sequence). CDR3 sequence: CSARVRGAGEKLFF.

The V call is TRBV12-3 or TRBV12-4, the J call TRBJ1-6; TCRdb gives TRBD1 as the D gene, but with no DNA this cannot be confirmed. This CDR3 is 15 amino acids long. The CDR3 sequence is CASSFTGIYNSPLHF.

V is TRBV7-2 and J is TRBJ2-7; without DNA, the TCRdb call of TRBD2 cannot be checked. The CDR3 is 15 residues long. Germline V CDR1 and CDR2: SGHTA, FQGNSA. The CDR3 here is CASSAGVSGTYEQYF.

The chain joins TRBV14 to TRBJ2-7. Germline CDR1 is SGHDN and CDR2 is FVKESK. CDR3 length equals 14 residues. The CDR3 is CASSQEYQPSEQYF.

This rearrangement joins TRBV19 to TRBJ2-3; the D call of TRBD2 rests on TCRdb alone, since no DNA is present to check it. The length of the CDR3 is 17 residues. Germline lookup yields CDR1 LNHDA and CDR2 SQIVND (reference sequence). This chain's CDR3 is CARNTSGRTRSTDTQYF.

This rearrangement joins TRBV6-4 to TRBJ1-1; the D call from TCRdb, TRBD1, cannot be confirmed without DNA. CDR3 length: 16 residues. Germline V lookup: CDR1 MRHNA, CDR2 SNTAGT. CDR3: CASIIRGGKGCTEAFF.

The chain recombines TRBV10-3 with TRBJ2-1; there is no DNA to check the TCRdb D call of TRBD2. The CDR3 extends over 14 amino acids. Germline CDR1 reads ENHRY; CDR2 reads SYGVKD. The CDR3 protein is CAISEPLAGNEQFF.

The V gene is TRBV12-3 or TRBV12-4, the J gene TRBJ1-1. The CDR3 runs to 11 residues. CDR3 protein: CASSFFAEAFF.

The V call is TRBV12-3 or TRBV12-4, the J call TRBJ2-3; TCRdb's D gene call, TRBD2, goes unchecked for lack of DNA. This CDR3 is 13 amino acids long. CDR3 in amino acids: CASGTLAEDTQYF.

V and J are TRBV3-1 and TRBJ2-1; the TCRdb call, TRBD2, lacks DNA for checking. The CDR3 is 15 amino acids. The V gene's germline CDR1 is LGHDT and CDR2 YNNKEL (reference sequence). CDR3 residues: CASSQDRALGNEQFF.

This chain connects TRBV5-1 to TRBJ2-7; TCRdb reports TRBD1, a call that lacks DNA to check it against. The CDR3 sequence is 13 residues long. In germline, CDR1 is SGHRS, CDR2 YFSETQ. The CDR3 loop reads CASSLGESRKQYF.

V usage is TRBV15 and J usage is TRBJ2-7. The CDR3 contains 15 residues. Per germline, CDR1 LNHNV and CDR2 YYDKDF (reference sequence). CDR3 in amino acids: CATSRDLAGVYEQYF.

The chain combines TRBV20-1 with TRBJ1-4; TCRdb selects TRBD1, and the lack of DNA leaves this call unchecked. Germline V CDR1 and CDR2: DFQATT, SNEGSKA (reference sequence). The CDR3 consists of 14 residues. CDR3 in amino acids: CSAREGGSGEKLFF.

The V gene is TRBV11-1, the J gene TRBJ2-1; lacking DNA, the TRBD2 call made by TCRdb goes unchecked. Germline V gives CDR1 SGHAT, CDR2 FQDESV (reference sequence). This CDR3 has 18 amino acids. The CDR3 sequence: CASSLAVSGLAGVGEQFF.

The chain employs TRBV2 and TRBJ1-2; TCRdb returns TRBD1, unconfirmable since there is no DNA. This CDR3 has 14 residues. In germline, CDR1 is SNHLY, CDR2 FYNNEI. This CDR3 is CASSGQGNPYGYTF. Filled out from reference TRBV2 and TRBJ1-2, the complete variable domain reads EPEVTQTPSHQVTQMGQEVILRCVPISNHLYFYWYRQILGQKVEFLVSFYNNEISEKSEIFDDQFSVERPDGSNFTLKIRSTKLEDSAMYFCASSGQGNPYGYTFGSGTRLTVV.

The chain links TRBV4-2 to TRBJ2-3; the TCRdb D gene call, TRBD1, has no DNA to confirm it. CDR3 length equals 14 residues. Germline-derived CDR1 and CDR2 are LGHNA and YNFKEQ. CDR3 protein: CASSQGQSADTQYF.

The rearrangement uses TRBV25-1 and TRBJ1-1. The germline gives CDR1 MGHDK, CDR2 SYGVNS. This CDR3 has 13 residues. CDR3 loop: CASKGTEGTEAFF.

This rearrangement joins TRBV19 to TRBJ1-5. The CDR3 has 14 residues. In germline, CDR1 is LNHDA, CDR2 SQIVND (reference sequence). CDR3 in amino acids: CASSILGNDQPQHF. Combining the CDR3 with reference TRBV19 and TRBJ1-5 gives the whole variable domain DGGITQSPKYLFRKEGQNVTLSCEQNLNHDAMYWYRQDPGQGLRLIYYSQIVNDFQKGDIAEGYSVSREKKESFPLTVTSAQKNPTAFYLCASSILGNDQPQHFGDGTRLSIL.

The rearrangement uses TRBV20-1 and TRBJ1-5; TCRdb's D call, TRBD1, is unchecked because there is no DNA. The CDR3 has 14 amino acids. The germline CDR1 and CDR2 sequences are DFQATT and SNEGSKA (reference sequence). CDR3: CSASRADGNQPQHF.

The CDR3 sequence is CASNPRLLVGGYTF. V usage is TRBV28 and J usage is TRBJ1-2; TCRdb designates TRBD1, a call that cannot be tested without DNA. The CDR3 length is 14 residues. Germline V gene data show CDR1 as MDHEN and CDR2 as SYDVKM.